This entry lists 10 T cell receptor beta chains sequenced from one sample in a study of blood T cell repertoires in COVID-19. Libraries were prepared by immunoSEQ multiplex PCR; TCRdb keeps only in-frame clonotypes and omits some of them. The repertoire has about 100,000 clones, roughly four fifths of them found once; the top ten carry 4.5% to 5.5%. Sequenced input: peripheral blood. These receptors originate from a man aged 60 to 69 with acute or convalescent COVID-19.

The chain is built from TRBV3-1 (or the pseudogene TRBV3-2) and TRBJ2-2; 10 bases agree with TRBD1. Germline V gene sequence: CDR1 LGHDT, CDR2 YNNKEL (reference sequence). The CDR3 length is 16 residues. V gave up 4 bases and J gave up 6 bases; unmatched junction bases: 8. The CDR3 loop reads CASSRVTGGYAGELFF. Written as DNA, the CDR3 is TGTGCCAGCAGCCGCGTGACAGGGGGCTATGCCGGGGAGCTGTTTTTT.

This clone showed up just a few times. The CDR3: CASSFFGTYEQYF. CDR3 nucleotides: TGTGCCAGCAGTTTCTTCGGGACCTACGAGCAGTACTTC. The genes are TRBV12-3 or TRBV12-4 and TRBJ2-7; TRBD2 is a possible D gene (5 bases). V was pared by 3 bases and J by 2 bases, with 8 bases between. This CDR3 is 13 amino acids long.

The gene calls are TRBV10-3 and TRBJ2-7, with D possibly being TRBD1 (6 bases). The CDR3 is 15 residues long. The ends were cut back, 5 bases at V and 0 bases at J, with 14 bases in the middle. CDR1 ENHRY and CDR2 SYGVKD come from the germline V gene. In DNA, the CDR3 is TGTGCCATCAGTTGGGACATCAATCGCTCCTACGAGCAGTACTTC. As protein: CAISWDINRSYEQYF.

For the CDR3, the DNA is TGTGCCAGCAGCCCACTTATGAGGGCCCAGTACTTC. Its translation is CASSPLMRAQYF. V is TRBV3-1 (or the pseudogene TRBV3-2) and J is TRBJ2-5; D possibly corresponds to TRBD2 (5 bases). The CDR3 extends over 12 amino acids. Germline V gene lookup returns CDR1 LGHDT and CDR2 YNNKEL (reference sequence). The V end was cut by 4 bases, the J end by 9 bases, with 12 bases between.

This clone was detected a few times. The chain joins TRBV18 to TRBJ2-7; 10 bases align to TRBD1. CDR3 length: 14 amino acids. The V segment lost 6 bases and the J segment 6 bases; nucleotides outside the gene matches: 8. Germline loops: CDR1 KGHSH, CDR2 LQKENI. CDR3 in DNA: TGTGCCAGCTCCTTGGGGACAGGGGAAGGCGAGCAGTACTTC. Amino acid sequence: CASSLGTGEGEQYF. Together with reference TRBV18 and TRBJ2-7, the CDR3 gives the full variable domain: NAGVMQNPRHLVRRRGQEARLRCSPMKGHSHVYWYRQLPEEGLKFMVYLQKENIIDESGMPKERFSAEFPKEGPSILRIQQVVRGDSAAYFCASSLGTGEGEQYFGPGTRLTVT.

The chain combines TRBV4-2 with TRBJ2-3; 9 bases line up with TRBD2. This CDR3 is built from 16 residues. J was trimmed by 4 bases and V by 0 bases; bases with no gene match: 5. Germline V lookup: CDR1 LGHNA, CDR2 YNFKEQ. CDR3 loop: CASSQEWVAGADTQYF. CDR3 coding DNA: TGTGCCAGCAGCCAAGAATGGGTAGCGGGAGCAGATACGCAGTATTTT.

J is TRBJ1-1 and V is TRBV28, with 8 bases matching TRBD1. With 3 bases clipped from V and 4 bases from J, the junction kept 4 bases outside the gene matches. Germline-derived CDR1 and CDR2 are MDHEN and SYDVKM. The CDR3 has 14 amino acids. CDR3 bases: TGTGCCAGCAGTTTGGACAGGGCGGGCACTGAAGCTTTCTTT. This codes for CASSLDRAGTEAFF. Variable domain in full (rest from reference TRBV28 and TRBJ1-1): DVKVTQSSRYLVKRTGEKVFLECVQDMDHENMFWYRQDPGLGLRLIYFSYDVKMKEKGDIPEGYSVSREKKERFSLILESASTNQTSMYLCASSLDRAGTEAFFGQGTRLTVV.

This chain links TRBV11-3 with TRBJ1-6, with TRBD1 as a possible D gene (5 bases). Germline CDR1 and CDR2: SGHNT and YENEEA. The germline V and J ends were trimmed by 6 bases and 2 bases, with 11 bases remaining between them. The CDR3 has 15 residues. CDR3 coding DNA: TGTGCCAGCAGTCACCGACAGACCTATAATTCACCCCTCCACTTT. Amino acids: CASSHRQTYNSPLHF.

This clone has more than one count but fewer than ten. The chain is built from TRBV7-9 and TRBJ2-7; no reliable D call. This CDR3 has 14 residues. V lost 2 bases, J lost 4 bases, and 12 bases lay in between. Looked up from germline, CDR1 is SEHNR and CDR2 is FQNEAQ (reference sequence). The CDR3 protein is CASSLFADGYEQYF. CDR3 bases: TGTGCCAGCAGCTTATTCGCGGATGGATACGAGCAGTACTTC.

The CDR3 loop is CAWSATWGQGFSPLHF. The CDR3 nucleotides read TGTGCCTGGAGTGCTACATGGGGACAGGGGTTTTCACCCCTCCACTTT. The rearrangement uses TRBV30 and TRBJ1-6, with 10 positions matching TRBD1. Germline V lookup: CDR1 GTSNPN, CDR2 SVGIG (reference sequence). This CDR3 comprises 16 residues. V lost 1 base and J lost 9; bases outside the gene matches: 9.